Here is one T cell receptor (beta chain) with its context. The target antigen is unknown. The data were obtained in a study of post-analysis software for immune sequencing data. Study context: Included among the disease courses, which were recorded for the cohort, were relapsing-remitting, secondary progressive and progressive-relapsing multiple sclerosis.

Study-wide findings and caveats: Versus controls, multiple sclerosis patients showed significantly lower diversity (normalized Chao1). Roughly five TRBV segments were significantly more frequent in patients than in controls. TRBV5-6, TRBV5-1 and TRBV20-1 were among these segments.

TCR beta libraries were prepared from cDNA with unique molecular identifiers. TCRdb used MiXCR to reprocess the PCR reads, holding one entry per CDR3 protein. The sample holds 750,000 to 950,000 distinct CDR3 sequences, 53% seen once. This CDR3 has 16 residues. V lost 6 bases and J lost 2, with 21 bases in between. Germline loops: CDR1 SQVTM, CDR2 ANQGSEA. Input material: blood. This clonotype originated in a girl between 10 and 17 years old with multiple sclerosis. The gene calls are TRBV29-1 and TRBJ2-3; no clear D. Here the CDR3 reads CSVHWLKGAITDTQYF. For the CDR3, the DNA is TGCAGCGTCCACTGGTTAAAGGGTGCAATCACAGATACGCAGTATTTT.